The clone carrying this T cell receptor (beta chain) occurred many times. Time point given: newly diagnosed GD, antithyroid drugs for less than 3 months. The authors made the TCR library using RNA they extracted from PBMCs. Trimming cost V 6 bases and J 6 bases; bases outside gene matches: 8. The CDR3 length is 14 residues. Investigators prepared the TCR beta libraries by applying iRepertoire HTBI primers and Arm-PCR of CDR3 regions. A single record per CDR3 protein comes from TCRdb applying MiXCR to the multiplex PCR reads. The data contain about 420,000 distinct CDR3 sequences, roughly 17% of them singletons. This entry comes from a study of regulatory T cells in long-lasting Graves disease. Study in general: Those Graves' patients who were newly diagnosed had been on antithyroid drugs under 3 months.

These sequences were also reported in another study, on T cells in Graves' hyperthyroidism and ophthalmopathy. As that study records: Initially, a first-round RT-PCR of the TCR CDR3 employed the HTBI primer set.

V gene TRBV12-3 or TRBV12-4 combines with J gene TRBJ2-3; 8 bases match TRBD2. Sequencing used peripheral blood mononuclear cells (PBMCs), obtained at new diagnosis, from a patient treated with antithyroid drugs. This clonotype was sampled from a woman under 30 with Graves disease. CDR3 coding DNA: TGTGCCAGCAGCCTGACGGGAGGGCCCGATACGCAGTATTTT. Encoded protein: CASSLTGGPDTQYF.